The source of this T cell receptor (beta chain) is a study of OX40 agonist ivuxolimab in advanced cancers. Regarding the study as a whole: The authors did not determine the antigen specificity of the expanded peripheral T cells.

A word on this clone: What it binds is not known.

The repertoire was sequenced with immunoSEQ multiplex PCR; TCRdb's copy has only in-frame clones and lacks some. The sample contains around 150,000 clones, 94% of which appear only once. The CDR3 sequence is 16 residues long. Per germline, CDR1 MDHEN and CDR2 SYDVKM. V gave up 3 bases and J gave up 5 bases; unmatched junction bases: 8. Here the sequenced sample was CD4+ or CD8+ T cells sorted from blood, taken in a trial of the OX40 agonist ivuxolimab. This clonotype was obtained from an adult with an advanced solid tumor such as melanoma, head and neck, liver or kidney cancer. The chain combines TRBV28 with TRBJ2-5, with 11 bases lining up with TRBD2. The CDR3 sequence: CASSFISGGGRETQYF. Here the CDR3 DNA reads TGTGCCAGCAGTTTTATTAGCGGGGGGGGCAGGGAGACCCAGTACTTC. Looking up the rest from reference TRBV28 and TRBJ2-5 gives the full variable domain: DVKVTQSSRYLVKRTGEKVFLECVQDMDHENMFWYRQDPGLGLRLIYFSYDVKMKEKGDIPEGYSVSREKKERFSLILESASTNQTSMYLCASSFISGGGRETQYFGPGTRLLVL.